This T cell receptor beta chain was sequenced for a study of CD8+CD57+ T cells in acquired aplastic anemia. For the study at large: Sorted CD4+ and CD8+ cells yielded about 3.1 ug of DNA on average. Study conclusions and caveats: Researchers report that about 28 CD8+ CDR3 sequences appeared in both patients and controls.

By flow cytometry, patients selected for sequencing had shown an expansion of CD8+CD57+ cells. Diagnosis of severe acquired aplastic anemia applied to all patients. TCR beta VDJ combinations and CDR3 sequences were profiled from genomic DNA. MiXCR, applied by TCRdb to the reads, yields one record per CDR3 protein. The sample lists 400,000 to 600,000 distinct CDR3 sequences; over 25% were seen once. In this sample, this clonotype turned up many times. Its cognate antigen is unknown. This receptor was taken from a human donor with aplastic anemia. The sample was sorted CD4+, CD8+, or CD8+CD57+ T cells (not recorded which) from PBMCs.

The CDR3 bases are TGTGCCACCAGTTACGCAGCGACCGGGGAGCTGTTTTTT. Its protein is CATSYAATGELFF. The chain recombines TRBV15 with TRBJ2-2; D gene uncertain. This CDR3 spans 13 amino acids. V was trimmed by 6 bases and J by 5 bases, leaving 10 bases between them. The germline V gene encodes CDR1 LNHNV and CDR2 YYDKDF (reference sequence).